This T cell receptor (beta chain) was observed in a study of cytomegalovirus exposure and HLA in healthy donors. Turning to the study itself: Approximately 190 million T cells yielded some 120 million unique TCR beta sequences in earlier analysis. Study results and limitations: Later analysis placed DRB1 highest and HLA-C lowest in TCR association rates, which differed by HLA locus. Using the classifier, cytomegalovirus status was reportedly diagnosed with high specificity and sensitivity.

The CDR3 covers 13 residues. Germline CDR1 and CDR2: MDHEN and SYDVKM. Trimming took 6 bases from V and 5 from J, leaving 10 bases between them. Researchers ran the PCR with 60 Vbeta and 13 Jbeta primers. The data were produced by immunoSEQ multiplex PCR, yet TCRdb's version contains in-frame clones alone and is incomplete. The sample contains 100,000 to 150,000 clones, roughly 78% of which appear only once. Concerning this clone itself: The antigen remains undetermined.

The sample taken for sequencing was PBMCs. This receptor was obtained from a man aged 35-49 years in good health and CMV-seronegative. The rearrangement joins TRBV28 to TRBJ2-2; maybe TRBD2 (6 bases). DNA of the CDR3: TGTGCCAGCAGACCGGGGACTACCGGGGAGCTGTTTTTT. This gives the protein CASRPGTTGELFF.